The clone carrying this T cell receptor (beta chain) was recorded a few times. Antigen: not known. These data belong to a study of post-analysis software for immune sequencing data. Study-wide results and caveats: Those with multiple sclerosis, the patient group, showed significantly lower normalized Chao1 diversity than controls. Controls had lower frequencies than patients of about 5 TRBV segments, which included TRBV5-6, TRBV5-1 and TRBV20-1.

Prepared TCR beta cDNA libraries contained unique molecular identifiers. TCRdb reanalysed the PCR reads using MiXCR and keeps one entry per CDR3 protein. Of approximately 690,000 distinct CDR3 sequences in the sample, approximately 60% are singletons; the top ten hold around 11%. The CDR3 is made up of 14 amino acids. V lost 6 bases to trimming and J lost 0 bases; unmatched junction nucleotides: 5. The germline CDR1 and CDR2 sequences are SGDLS and YYNGEE. The sample was blood. V usage is TRBV9 and J usage is TRBJ2-7; 8 bases agree with TRBD1. The receptor was derived from a girl aged 2 to 10 with multiple sclerosis. The CDR3 loop reads CASNRQGTSYEQYF. The DNA of the CDR3 is TGTGCCAGCAACCGACAGGGGACCTCCTACGAGCAGTACTTC.